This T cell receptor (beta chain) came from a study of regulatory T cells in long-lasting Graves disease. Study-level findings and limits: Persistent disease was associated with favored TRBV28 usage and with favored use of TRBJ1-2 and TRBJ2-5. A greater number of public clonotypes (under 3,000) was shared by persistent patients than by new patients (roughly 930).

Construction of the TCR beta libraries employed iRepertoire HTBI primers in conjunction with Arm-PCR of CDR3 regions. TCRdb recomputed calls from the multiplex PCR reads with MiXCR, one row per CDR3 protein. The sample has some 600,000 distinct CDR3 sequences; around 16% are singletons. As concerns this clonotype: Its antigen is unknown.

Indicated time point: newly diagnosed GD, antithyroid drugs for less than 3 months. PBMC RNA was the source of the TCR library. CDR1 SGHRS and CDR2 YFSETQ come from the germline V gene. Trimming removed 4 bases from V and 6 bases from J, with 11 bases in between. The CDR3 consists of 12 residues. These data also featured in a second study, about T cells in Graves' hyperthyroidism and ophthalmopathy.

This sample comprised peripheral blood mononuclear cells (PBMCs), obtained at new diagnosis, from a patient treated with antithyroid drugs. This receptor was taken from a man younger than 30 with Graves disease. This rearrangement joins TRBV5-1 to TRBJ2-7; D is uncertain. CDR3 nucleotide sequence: TGCGCCAGCAGCCGCATTGGTTTCGAGCAGTACTTC. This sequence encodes CASSRIGFEQYF.